This T cell receptor beta chain was sequenced for a study of blood T cell repertoires in COVID-19 (dated by TCRdb to 2018 to 2021). About the investigation overall: The collaborator samples originated in the United States, Italy and Spain and spanned the acute and convalescent phases of COVID-19. The material from the prospective study consisted of cDNA or gDNA derived from T cells, B-cell-depleted T cells, or PBMCs. The dataset comprised deeply sampled blood TCRbeta repertoires from subjects exposed to, actively infected with, or recovered from COVID-19. A freely available public database, intended as a resource for researchers studying the immune response to SARS-CoV-2, is where the repertoires were released. Samples were obtained from the ongoing ImmuneRACE study (first 160 participants) and from about 1,300 subjects provided by 6 global collaborators. Sample metadata almost always included a de-identified subject ID, COVID-19 status, age in years and sex. Where HLA class I and class II types were available, the types were taken from metadata supplied by the sample provider, not from assay-based typing. Summary of the overall study and its limitations: How much clinical and demographic metadata was included differed by source and by participant, and the metadata was provided uncurated.

TCRbeta CDR3 regions were amplified from genomic DNA by means of the immunoSEQ Assay, a bias-controlled multiplex PCR. On the study's bioinformatics: The number of nucleated cells in each sample was estimated from the amplification of reference gene primers within the assay. To quantify the absolute abundance of each unique TCRbeta CDR3 rearrangement, sequence reads were collapsed and filtered. For each sample, productive Simpson clonality was calculated by taking the square root of Simpson's diversity index across productive rearrangements. TCRdb provides this immuneACCESS table in a form limited to in-frame rearrangements. Some clones are lacking; in checked studies, under half of them reflect an unresolved V gene, and why the rest are absent is not known. That table gives V, J and clone size, and the DNA gave D and trimming. The sample profile shows under 450,000 clones; approximately 88% of them were found once. Together, the top ten hold about 12% of the sample.

As regards this clone: This receptor's antigen is unknown. Nothing much larger sits one base from this clone, and base qualities are not available.

The trim is 3 bases for V and 2 bases for J, with a gap of 14 bases between the germline ends. Counted from cysteine to phenylalanine, this CDR3 has 16 amino acids. CDR3 DNA only is kept here, 48 bases in frame from base 1. The germline V gene (reference sequence) supplies CDR1 MNHEY and CDR2 SMNVEV. One collaborating source in Seattle enrolled patients while the patients were actively infected and followed the patients over time throughout the course of disease. Each collaborating institution followed its own protocols to collect whole blood in K2EDTA tubes. Collaborator samples were shipped for TCRbeta analysis as frozen whole blood, isolated PBMCs, or DNA extracted from either sample type.

The rearrangement joined TRBV27 to TRBJ2-1; matching of 6 bases hints at TRBD2 as the D gene. The clonotype was recovered from a woman aged 45-65 years with COVID-19, enrolled during active disease. The sequenced sample consisted of peripheral blood. Here the CDR3 is given as CASSFFGGVAYNEQFF. The DNA reads TGTGCCAGCAGTTTCTTCGGCGGGGTTGCCTACAATGAGCAGTTCTTC.